The 17 T cell receptor beta chains below were found in one sample sequenced in a study of shared clonotypes between healthy human individuals. TCRdb's copy holds only in-frame clones and misses some; the assay was immunoSEQ multiplex PCR. The data hold 400,000 to 600,000 clones, with around 79% observed a single time. The sequencing input was PBMCs. Source of these receptors: a woman in her thirties or forties in good health. Some clones in this sample may be carry-over from other donors' samples.

Comments on this clone: Germline is not matched at one junction end, which may reflect a read error. The chain combines TRBV27 with TRBJ2-5; D is undetermined. The germline V gene has CDR1 MNHEY and CDR2 SMNVEV (reference sequence). CDR3 length equals 12 residues. The CDR3 reads CASSRIQGTQYF. In nucleotides, the CDR3 is TGTGCCAGCAGCCGGATCCAAGGGACCCAGTACTTC.

The V and J genes are TRBV5-4 and TRBJ1-6; D is unresolved. CDR1 and CDR2 (germline): SGHNT, YYREEE (reference sequence). The CDR3 covers 15 residues. The ends were cut back, 3 bases at V and 7 bases at J, with 14 bases in the middle. The CDR3 DNA is TGTGCCAGCAGCTCGACGAGTGAAGTAAATTCACCCCTCCACTTT. Translation: CASSSTSEVNSPLHF.

V usage is TRBV27 and J usage is TRBJ1-6; D possibly corresponds to TRBD1 (5 bases). This CDR3 comprises 15 residues. Trimming removed 6 bases at V and 6 bases at J, with 15 bases between. Germline V gene data show CDR1 as MNHEY and CDR2 as SMNVEV (reference sequence). The CDR3 DNA is TGTGCCAGCAGGCCCCCGGGACGTTCTAATTCACCCCTCCACTTT. Its translation: CASRPPGRSNSPLHF.

The chain joins TRBV4-2 to TRBJ2-3; D uncertain. CDR1 LGHNA and CDR2 YNFKEQ come from the germline V gene. This CDR3 comprises 13 residues. Trimming stripped 3 bases from V and 8 bases from J, with 12 bases between. The CDR3 coding sequence is TGTGCCAGCAGCCAGGCAATGCTAGTTACGCAGTATTTT. Residues: CASSQAMLVTQYF.

The V call is TRBV6-1, the J call TRBJ2-7; possibly TRBD2 for D (5 bases). CDR3 length: 12 amino acids. Germline CDR1 is MNHNS and CDR2 is SASEGT. Trimming cost V 2 bases and J 4 bases, with 6 bases left between them. CDR3 protein: CASSETRYEQYF. The CDR3 DNA is TGTGCCAGCAGTGAAACTAGATACGAGCAGTACTTC.

This sequence joins TRBV2 and TRBJ2-5; 10 nucleotides align to TRBD2. With 2 bases clipped from V and 2 bases from J, the junction kept 5 bases outside the gene matches. Germline loops: CDR1 SNHLY, CDR2 FYNNEI. CDR3 length: 16 residues. The CDR3 sequence is CASSEWGLARQETQYF. CDR3 DNA sequence: TGTGCCAGCAGTGAATGGGGACTAGCGAGACAAGAGACCCAGTACTTC. Looking up the rest from reference TRBV2 and TRBJ2-5 gives the full variable domain: EPEVTQTPSHQVTQMGQEVILRCVPISNHLYFYWYRQILGQKVEFLVSFYNNEISEKSEIFDDQFSVERPDGSNFTLKIRSTKLEDSAMYFCASSEWGLARQETQYFGPGTRLLVL.

The chain couples TRBV11-1 to TRBJ2-7; perhaps D is TRBD1 or TRBD2 (5 bases each). V lost 3 bases and J 4 bases, leaving 16 bases between the germline ends. CDR1 is SGHAT, CDR2 FQDESV, per germline (reference sequence). The CDR3 covers 15 residues. CDR3 residues: CASSFSQGTQYEQYF. The DNA of the CDR3 is TGTGCCAGCAGCTTCTCACAAGGGACCCAGTACGAGCAGTACTTC.

The CDR3: CATSRGTSGPDTQYF. CDR3 DNA sequence: TGTGCCACCAGCAGGGGGACTAGCGGACCAGATACGCAGTATTTT. The chain combines TRBV15 with TRBJ2-3; 11 nucleotides match TRBD2. The junction had 3 bases not matched to a gene; V was cut back by 3 bases and J by 4 bases. CDR3 length: 15 amino acids. The germline gives CDR1 LNHNV, CDR2 YYDKDF (reference sequence).

The chain couples TRBV5-4 to TRBJ2-6, with D maybe TRBD1 (5 bases). Germline lookup yields CDR1 SGHNT and CDR2 YYREEE (reference sequence). The V end was cut by 0 bases, the J end by 0 bases, with 10 bases between. The CDR3 has 17 residues. The DNA for the CDR3 is TGTGCCAGCAGCTTGGAACAGGCTAGCTCTGGGGCCAACGTCCTGACTTTC. This codes for CASSLEQASSGANVLTF.

This chain joins TRBV7-9 and TRBJ2-7; D possibly uses TRBD1 or TRBD2 (5 bases each). Trimming removed 0 bases at V and 6 bases at J, with 18 bases between. This CDR3 contains 16 residues. CDR1 SEHNR and CDR2 FQNEAQ come from the germline V gene (reference sequence). CDR3 residues: CASSLAPGRLVSEQYF. CDR3 DNA sequence: TGTGCCAGCAGCTTAGCGCCGGGACGCCTGGTCTCCGAGCAGTACTTC.

This clone came up many times. Additional DNA sequences in this sample encode the identical CDR3. The chain couples TRBV9 to TRBJ1-2, with D unclear. Germline V lookup: CDR1 SGDLS, CDR2 YYNGEE. The CDR3 is 16 amino acids. With 0 bases removed from V and 0 bases from J, the gap between germline ends came to 12 bases. The CDR3: CASSVGLGSSNYGYTF. The CDR3 DNA reads as TGTGCCAGCAGCGTAGGGTTGGGCAGCTCTAACTATGGCTACACCTTC.

The rearrangement joins TRBV28 to TRBJ1-5, with D unclear. Germline V gene sequence: CDR1 MDHEN, CDR2 SYDVKM. V lost 11 bases, J lost 7 bases, and 21 bases lay in between. This CDR3 is 14 amino acids long. The CDR3 loop reads CAVSRVEGNQPQHF. In DNA, the CDR3 is TGTGCCGTCTCACGGGTGGAAGGGAACCAGCCCCAGCATTTT. The variable domain in full, with the rest retrieved from reference TRBV28 and TRBJ1-5, is DVKVTQSSRYLVKRTGEKVFLECVQDMDHENMFWYRQDPGLGLRLIYFSYDVKMKEKGDIPEGYSVSREKKERFSLILESASTNQTSMYLCAVSRVEGNQPQHFGDGTRLSIL.

This chain's CDR3 is CASSLSGVRASNEQFF. DNA of the CDR3: TGTGCCAGCAGCTTGAGCGGTGTCAGGGCTTCCAATGAGCAGTTCTTC. This chain connects TRBV7-6 to TRBJ2-1, with D perhaps matching TRBD1 or TRBD2 (5 bases each). V was trimmed by 3 bases and J by 6 bases, leaving 18 bases between them. The CDR3 loop spans 16 amino acids. Germline V CDR1 and CDR2: SGHVS, FNYEAQ.

The J gene is TRBJ2-7, the V gene TRBV11-3; possibly TRBD1 for D (6 bases). The CDR3 covers 19 residues. Trimming removed 0 bases from V and 0 bases from J, with 21 bases in between. CDR1 is SGHNT, CDR2 YENEEA, per germline. CDR3 DNA: TGTGCCAGCAGCTTAGATCTCATAGTCGGGCAGGGACACTCCTACGAGCAGTACTTC. Encoded protein: CASSLDLIVGQGHSYEQYF.

The rearrangement joins TRBV27 to TRBJ2-3, with D tentatively TRBD2 (6 bases). Germline V gene data show CDR1 as MNHEY and CDR2 as SMNVEV (reference sequence). The CDR3 length is 17 residues. V was shortened by 5 bases and J by 0 bases, with 18 bases between the two germline ends. CDR3 amino acids: CASSPRGSGTSTDTQYF. CDR3 nucleotide sequence: TGTGCCAGCAGTCCCCGTGGTAGCGGAACTAGCACAGATACGCAGTATTTT.

With regard to this clone: Other DNA sequences within the sample encode an identical CDR3. This chain joins TRBV10-2 and TRBJ2-7, with 8 positions matching TRBD2. V shed 3 bases, J shed 0 bases, and the junction held 4 bases outside the gene matches. The CDR3 contains 15 residues. Germline lookup yields CDR1 WSHSY and CDR2 SAAADI. The DNA for the CDR3 is TGCGCCAGCAGTGATAGCAGCGGGAGCTCCTACGAGCAGTACTTC. Its translation: CASSDSSGSSYEQYF.

This chain joins TRBV5-4 and TRBJ2-1, with TRBD1 matching 9 bases. The J segment lost 9 bases and the V segment lost 1 base, leaving 5 bases of the junction unmatched. Germline V CDR1 and CDR2: SGHNT, YYREEE (reference sequence). The CDR3 contains 14 residues. The CDR3 DNA is TGTGCCAGCAGCTTGTCACAGGGGGCGGTTGAGCAGTTCTTC. The encoded protein is CASSLSQGAVEQFF.